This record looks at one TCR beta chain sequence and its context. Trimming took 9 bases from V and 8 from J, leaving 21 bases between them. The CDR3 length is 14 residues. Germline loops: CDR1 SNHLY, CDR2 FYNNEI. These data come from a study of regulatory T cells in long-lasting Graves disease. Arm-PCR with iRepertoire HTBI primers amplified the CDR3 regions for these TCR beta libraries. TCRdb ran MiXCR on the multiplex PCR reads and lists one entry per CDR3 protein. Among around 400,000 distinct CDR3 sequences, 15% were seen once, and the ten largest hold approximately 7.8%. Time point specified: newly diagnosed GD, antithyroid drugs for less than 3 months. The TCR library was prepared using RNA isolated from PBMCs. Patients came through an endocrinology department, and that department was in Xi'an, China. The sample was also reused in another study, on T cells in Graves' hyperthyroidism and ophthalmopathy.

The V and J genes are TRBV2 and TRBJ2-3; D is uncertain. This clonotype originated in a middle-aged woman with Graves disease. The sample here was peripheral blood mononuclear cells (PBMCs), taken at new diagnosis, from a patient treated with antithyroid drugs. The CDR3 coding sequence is TGTGCCAGTACCACGTCTCCCCGCACGGGTACGCAGTATTTT. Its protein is CASTTSPRTGTQYF.